What follows describes a single T cell receptor beta chain. Its antigen is unidentified. The entry originates in a study of cytomegalovirus exposure and HLA in healthy donors. Findings and limits, study-wide: The study recorded more than 150 TCR beta chains that were cytomegalovirus-associated. Three of the chains that were CMV-associated were confirmed in vitro to be specific for CMV antigens. The classifier was said to identify cytomegalovirus status with high specificity and sensitivity.

Method: immunoSEQ multiplex PCR; TCRdb's copy keeps in-frame clones and lacks some. The sample has some 70,000 clones; roughly 91% are singletons. Germline V lookup: CDR1 SGHRS, CDR2 YFSETQ. This CDR3 comprises 13 residues. V gave up 0 bases and J gave up 4 bases, with 8 bases separating them. The sequence was collected from a woman aged 18 to 35 in good health and CMV-seronegative. The chain couples TRBV5-1 to TRBJ2-7, with no clear D. Material for sequencing was PBMCs. As DNA, the CDR3 is TGCGCCAGCAGCTTGGAACTGTCTTACGAGCAGTACTTC. Protein product: CASSLELSYEQYF. The full variable domain, in which reference TRBV5-1 and TRBJ2-7 provide the parts outside the CDR3, is KAGVTQTPRYLIKTRGQQVTLSCSPISGHRSVSWYQQTPGQGLQFLFEYFSETQRNKGNFPGRFSGRQFSNSRSEMNVSTLELGDSALYLCASSLELSYEQYFGPGTRLTVT.